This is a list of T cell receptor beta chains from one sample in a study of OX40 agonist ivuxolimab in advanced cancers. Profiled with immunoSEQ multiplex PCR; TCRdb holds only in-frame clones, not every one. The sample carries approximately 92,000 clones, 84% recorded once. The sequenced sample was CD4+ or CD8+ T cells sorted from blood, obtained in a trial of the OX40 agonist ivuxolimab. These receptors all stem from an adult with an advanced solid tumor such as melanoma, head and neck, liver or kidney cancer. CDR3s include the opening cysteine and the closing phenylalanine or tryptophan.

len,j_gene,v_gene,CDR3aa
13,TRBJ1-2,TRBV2,CASSSDRAKGYTF
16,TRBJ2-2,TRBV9,CASSVGKGGITGELFF
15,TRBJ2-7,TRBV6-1,CASIRPGTGSYEQYF
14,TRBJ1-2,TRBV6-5,CASSYSIGIRGYTF
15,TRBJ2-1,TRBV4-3,CASSQVSEPYNEQFF
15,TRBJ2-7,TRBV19,CASKGFGTAMGEQYF
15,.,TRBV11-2,CASSRSSGGNYEQYF
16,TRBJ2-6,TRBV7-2,CASRGSTGKGANVLTF
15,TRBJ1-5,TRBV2,CASSRDRGLNQPQHF
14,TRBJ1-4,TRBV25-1,CASSDPGVGEKLFF
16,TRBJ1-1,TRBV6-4,CASSRPDRALNTEAFF
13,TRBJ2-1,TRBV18,CASSPPDRDEQFF
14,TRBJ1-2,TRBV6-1,CASSVGTPTGGYTF
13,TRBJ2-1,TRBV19,CASSMIGVHEQFF
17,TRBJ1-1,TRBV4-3,CASSQEGFELGGGEAFF
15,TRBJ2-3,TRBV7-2,CASSLGAGGSGTQYF
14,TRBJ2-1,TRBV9,CASSVGRWHNEQFF
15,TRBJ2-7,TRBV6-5,CASSPGTSGSYEQYF
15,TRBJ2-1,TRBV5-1,CASSLGAQGGNEQFF
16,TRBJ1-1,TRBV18,CASSLKQAPGESEAFF
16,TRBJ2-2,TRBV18,CASSQAGTGNTGELFF
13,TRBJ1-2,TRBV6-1,CASSHQGAGGYTF
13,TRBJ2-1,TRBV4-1,CASSQDRSFEQFF
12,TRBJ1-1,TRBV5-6,CASSLAGTDAFF
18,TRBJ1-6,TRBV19,CASMRGQGIGSYNSPLHF
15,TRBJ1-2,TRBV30,CAWSDGGVANYGYTF
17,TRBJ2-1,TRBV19,CASSIGGGTGGKNEQFF
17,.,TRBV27,CASSRPKPGTGNYEQYF
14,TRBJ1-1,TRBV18,CASSGQGMNTEAFF
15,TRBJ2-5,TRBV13,CASSLGGTGEGTQYF
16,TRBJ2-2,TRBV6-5,CASSYERDYNTGELFF
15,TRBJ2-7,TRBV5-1,CASSLTGPSNYEQYF